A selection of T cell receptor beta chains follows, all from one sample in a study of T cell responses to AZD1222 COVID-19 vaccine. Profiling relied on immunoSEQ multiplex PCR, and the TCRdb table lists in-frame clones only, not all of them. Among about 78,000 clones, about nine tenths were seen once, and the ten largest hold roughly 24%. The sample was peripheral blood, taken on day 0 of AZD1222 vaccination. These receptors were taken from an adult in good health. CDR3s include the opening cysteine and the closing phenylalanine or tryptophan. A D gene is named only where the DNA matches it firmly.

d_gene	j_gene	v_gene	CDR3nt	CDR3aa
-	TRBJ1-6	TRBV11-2	TGTGCCAGCAGACTCGGGGGCTATAATTCACCCCTCCACTTT	CASRLGGYNSPLHF
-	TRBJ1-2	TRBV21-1	TGTGCCAGCAGCAAAGATCAGGCAGCCTCAACTCGCACCTATGGCTACACCTTC	CASSKDQAASTRTYGYTF
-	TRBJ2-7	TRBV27	TGTGCCAGCAGTCCCCGTGGACCAAAATACGAGCAGTACTTC	CASSPRGPKYEQYF
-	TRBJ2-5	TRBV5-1	TGCGCCAGCAGCTTGGAGGGCAGGCTAACAGGGGAGACCCAGTACTTC	CASSLEGRLTGETQYF
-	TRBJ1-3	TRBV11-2	TGTGCCAGCAGCCCCCGGACAGCCTCTGGAAACACCATATATTTT	CASSPRTASGNTIYF
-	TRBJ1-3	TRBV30	TGTGCCTGGCAGGGCGGAGGAAACACCATATATTTT	CAWQGGGNTIYF
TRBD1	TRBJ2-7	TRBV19	TGTGCCAGTAGTATGGCCGGGACAGAATACGAGCAGTACTTC	CASSMAGTEYEQYF
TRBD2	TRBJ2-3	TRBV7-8	TGTGCCAGCAGCCCCGGTGTCGGCGGGAGAGGCCCAGATACGCAGTATTTT	CASSPGVGGRGPDTQYF
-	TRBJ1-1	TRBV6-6	TGTGCCAGCAGTTATCCCCAGGACCGTGAAGCTTTCTTT	CASSYPQDREAFF
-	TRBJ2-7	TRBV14	TGTGCCAGCAGCCAAGATTTGGGGGGCGAGCAGTACTTC	CASSQDLGGEQYF
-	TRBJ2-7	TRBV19	TGTGCCAGTAGTATGAACCCTCGGGGGGAGCAGTACTTC	CASSMNPRGEQYF
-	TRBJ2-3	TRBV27	TGTGCCAGCAGTTCTATCCGGTCGACAGATACGCAGTATTTT	CASSSIRSTDTQYF
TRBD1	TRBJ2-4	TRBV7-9	TGTGCCAGCAGCCATACTGCGGACAGGGGAGAGACTAAAAGAGACATTCAGTACTTC	CASSHTADRGETKRDIQYF
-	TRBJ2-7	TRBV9	TGTGCCAGCAGCCCCCGGACGGGAGTGGAGCAGTACTTC	CASSPRTGVEQYF
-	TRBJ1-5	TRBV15	TGTGCCACCAGCAGAGATCTTCTTGGGGGGTCCTTGAGCAATCAGCCCCAGCATTTT	CATSRDLLGGSLSNQPQHF